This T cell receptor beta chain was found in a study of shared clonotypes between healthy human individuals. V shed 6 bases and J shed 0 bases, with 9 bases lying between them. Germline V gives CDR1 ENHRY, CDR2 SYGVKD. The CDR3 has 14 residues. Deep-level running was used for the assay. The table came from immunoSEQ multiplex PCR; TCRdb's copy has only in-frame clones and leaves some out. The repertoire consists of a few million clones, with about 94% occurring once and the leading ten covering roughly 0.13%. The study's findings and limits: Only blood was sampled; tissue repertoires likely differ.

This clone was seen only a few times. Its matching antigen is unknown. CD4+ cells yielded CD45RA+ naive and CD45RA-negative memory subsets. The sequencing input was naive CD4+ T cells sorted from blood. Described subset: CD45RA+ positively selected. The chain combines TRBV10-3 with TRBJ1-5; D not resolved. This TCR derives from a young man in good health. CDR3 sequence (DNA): TGTGCCATCAGACAGCCAAATAGCAATCAGCCCCAGCATTTT. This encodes CAIRQPNSNQPQHF.